Each of the 22 T cell receptor beta chains below was sequenced from the same sample in a study of blood T cell repertoires in COVID-19. The table came from immunoSEQ multiplex PCR; TCRdb's copy has only in-frame clones and leaves some out. The sample yields nearly 400,000 clones, approximately 89% seen once. The sequencing input was PBMCs or T cells enriched from blood (not recorded which). The source is a woman in her 30s who had recovered from COVID-19.

This clone was seen a few times. The chain uses TRBV6-5 and TRBJ2-7; tentatively, D is TRBD2 (5 bases). The CDR3 length is 13 residues. Germline V gives CDR1 MNHEY, CDR2 SVGAGI. With 7 bases removed from V and 2 bases from J, the gap between germline ends came to 12 bases. This chain's CDR3 is CASKPSSAYEQYF. CDR3 DNA sequence: TGTGCCAGCAAGCCGAGTAGCGCCTACGAGCAGTACTTC.

The chain couples TRBV19 to TRBJ1-6; 7 bases fit TRBD1. CDR3 length: 13 residues. Germline V gene lookup returns CDR1 LNHDA and CDR2 SQIVND (reference sequence). Unmatched junction bases numbered 3, after V lost 6 bases and J lost 7 bases. CDR3 in amino acids: CASSRGENSPLHF. In nucleotides, the CDR3 is TGTGCCAGTAGCAGGGGGGAGAATTCACCCCTCCACTTT. Variable domain in full (rest from reference TRBV19 and TRBJ1-6): DGGITQSPKYLFRKEGQNVTLSCEQNLNHDAMYWYRQDPGQGLRLIYYSQIVNDFQKGDIAEGYSVSREKKESFPLTVTSAQKNPTAFYLCASSRGENSPLHFGNGTRLTVT.

The chain uses TRBV30 and TRBJ1-1; D perhaps matches TRBD1 (6 bases). V lost 3 bases to trimming and J lost 1 base, with 12 bases between them. Germline V gives CDR1 GTSNPN, CDR2 SVGIG (reference sequence). This CDR3 has 14 residues. CDR3 loop: CAWSATGWNTEAFF. In nucleotides, the CDR3 is TGTGCCTGGAGCGCTACAGGGTGGAACACTGAAGCTTTCTTT.

The chain has TRBV19 and TRBJ2-2; maybe TRBD2 (6 bases). The CDR3 is 16 residues long. Deletions cut 6 bases from V and 0 bases from J, with 14 bases between. The germline V gene has CDR1 LNHDA and CDR2 SQIVND (reference sequence). This chain's CDR3 is CASRRLRDANTGELFF. In DNA form, the CDR3 reads TGTGCCAGTAGACGATTGCGGGACGCGAACACCGGGGAGCTGTTTTTT. Complete variable domain (other parts from reference TRBV19 and TRBJ2-2): DGGITQSPKYLFRKEGQNVTLSCEQNLNHDAMYWYRQDPGQGLRLIYYSQIVNDFQKGDIAEGYSVSREKKESFPLTVTSAQKNPTAFYLCASRRLRDANTGELFFGEGSRLTVL.

V gene TRBV5-6 combines with J gene TRBJ2-7, with D maybe TRBD2 (5 bases). The CDR3 length is 13 residues. CDR1 and CDR2 from the germline V gene are SGHDT and YYEEEE. Trimming took 7 bases from V and 3 from J, leaving 14 bases between them. The CDR3 is CASDSREIYEQYF. CDR3 sequence (DNA): TGTGCCAGCGACTCAAGGGAGATCTACGAGCAGTACTTC.

J is TRBJ2-7 and V is TRBV11-2, with 9 bases lining up with TRBD1. V was clipped by 6 bases and J by 2 bases; unmatched bases: 8. The length of the CDR3 is 15 residues. Germline CDR1 and CDR2: SGHAT and FQNNGV. Here the CDR3 reads CASSSQGQGAYEQYF. CDR3 nucleotides: TGTGCCAGCAGTTCTCAGGGACAGGGTGCCTACGAGCAGTACTTC.

This clone is a singleton in its sample. The chain recombines TRBV28 with TRBJ1-2, with TRBD1 matching over 10 bases. The V gene end was trimmed by 5 bases and the J gene end by 11 bases; junction bases not matched to a gene: 14. The CDR3 is 15 amino acids. Per germline, CDR1 MDHEN and CDR2 SYDVKM. In DNA, the CDR3 is TGTGCCAGCAGTAGTCGTAGCGACAGGGGGCCATGGTACACCTTC. As protein: CASSSRSDRGPWYTF.

The chain is built from TRBV11-2 and TRBJ2-5, with a weak D call TRBD1 (7 bases). The CDR3 spans 13 residues. CDR1 is SGHAT and CDR2 is FQNNGV in the germline V gene. The ends were cut back, 5 bases at V and 7 bases at J, with 14 bases in the middle. In DNA form, the CDR3 reads TGTGCCAGCAGCCCCCGACAGGGAGGGACCCAGTACTTC. It yields the protein CASSPRQGGTQYF.

For the CDR3, the DNA is TGTGCCAGCAGGACAGGGGCTGGGGAGCTGTTTTTT. The encoded protein is CASRTGAGELFF. J is TRBJ2-2 and V is TRBV3-1 (or the pseudogene TRBV3-2); TRBD1 matches 8 bases. V shed 6 bases and J 8 bases; nucleotides not matched to a gene: 2. The CDR3 is made up of 12 amino acids. Germline CDR1 LGHDT, CDR2 YNNKEL (reference sequence).

The chain recombines TRBV11-2 with TRBJ1-5; maybe TRBD1 (6 bases). V was trimmed by 5 bases and J by 1 base, leaving 9 bases between them. The CDR3 covers 14 residues. Germline V gene sequence: CDR1 SGHAT, CDR2 FQNNGV. CDR3 nucleotides: TGTGCCAGCAGCCCTGGACAGAGCAATCAGCCCCAGCATTTT. It yields the protein CASSPGQSNQPQHF.

The chain links TRBV7-9 to TRBJ2-2; TRBD1 matches at 10 bases. CDR3 length: 15 amino acids. Germline CDR1 and CDR2: SEHNR and FQNEAQ (reference sequence). V shed 5 bases, J shed 5 bases, and the junction held 5 bases outside the gene matches. The CDR3 loop reads CASSPGQGVTGELFF. Written as DNA, the CDR3 is TGTGCCAGCAGCCCAGGACAGGGGGTTACCGGGGAGCTGTTTTTT. Full variable domain (outside the CDR3, taken from reference TRBV7-9 and TRBJ2-2): DTGVSQNPRHKITKRGQNVTFRCDPISEHNRLYWYRQTLGQGPEFLTYFQNEAQLEKSRLLSDRFSAERPKGSFSTLEIQRTEQGDSAMYLCASSPGQGVTGELFFGEGSRLTVL.

This clone has just a few counts. This chain links TRBV7-3 with TRBJ2-3, with 9 bases lining up with TRBD1. The V and J ends lost 1 base and 2 bases, in that order; junction bases with no gene match: 4. Germline V gene data show CDR1 as SGHTA and CDR2 as FQGTGA. The CDR3 totals 16 residues. The CDR3 bases are TGTGCCAGCAGCTTAAGACAGGGGGGTGACACAGATACGCAGTATTTT. Translation gives CASSLRQGGDTDTQYF.

The chain joins TRBV5-4 to TRBJ1-1, with D possibly being TRBD1 (5 bases). The CDR3 totals 13 residues. Trimming shortened V by 4 bases and J by 3 bases, and 10 bases separated the two germline ends. Germline lookup yields CDR1 SGHNT and CDR2 YYREEE (reference sequence). CDR3: CASSHRWDTEAFF. CDR3 DNA: TGTGCCAGCAGCCACAGGTGGGACACTGAAGCTTTCTTT.

The V gene is TRBV7-2, the J gene TRBJ2-2, with 10 positions matching TRBD1. Germline CDR1 is SGHTA and CDR2 is FQGNSA. After removal of 4 bases from V and 1 base from J, the junction contained 12 bases not matched to a gene. The length of the CDR3 is 19 residues. The CDR3 DNA is TGTGCCAGCAGCTCGCGACAGGGGGCTCAGTGGGTGAACACCGGGGAGCTGTTTTTT. Translation gives CASSSRQGAQWVNTGELFF.

This CDR3 is CASSRRGLEYQPQHF. The CDR3 nucleotides are TGTGCCAGCAGTCGAAGGGGGCTAGAGTATCAGCCCCAGCATTTT. V is TRBV28 and J is TRBJ1-5; TRBD1 matches 7 bases. Unmatched junction bases numbered 9, after V lost 5 bases and J lost 5 bases. The CDR3 totals 15 residues. Per the germline V gene, CDR1 is MDHEN and CDR2 is SYDVKM.

The chain joins TRBV5-1 to TRBJ2-7; 9 nucleotides agree with TRBD1. Germline trimming cut 1 base from V and 2 bases from J; bases unmatched to any gene: 10. Germline assignment: CDR1 SGHRS and CDR2 YFSETQ. This CDR3 has 17 residues. The CDR3 sequence is CASSLSPLGTGTYEQYF. The CDR3 DNA is TGCGCCAGCAGCTTGTCTCCCCTCGGGACAGGGACCTACGAGCAGTACTTC.

J is TRBJ2-2 and V is TRBV28; the D is unclear. CDR1 MDHEN and CDR2 SYDVKM come from the germline V gene. The CDR3 covers 15 residues. V was pared by 6 bases and J by 2 bases, with 13 bases between. CDR3 region: CASRTSRSNTGELFF. CDR3 DNA: TGTGCCAGCAGGACTTCAAGGAGCAACACCGGGGAGCTGTTTTTT.

The V gene is TRBV11-3, the J gene TRBJ2-5; possibly TRBD2 for D (6 bases). Germline V CDR1 and CDR2: SGHNT, YENEEA. V was cut by 5 bases and J by 4 bases, with 14 bases left in between. The CDR3 contains 14 residues. The CDR3 coding sequence is TGTGCCAGCAGCGCGGGGCCCACAGGAGAGACCCAGTACTTC. This gives the protein CASSAGPTGETQYF. The full variable domain, in which reference TRBV11-3 and TRBJ2-5 provide the parts outside the CDR3, is EAGVVQSPRYKIIEKKQPVAFWCNPISGHNTLYWYLQNLGQGPELLIRYENEEAVDDSQLPKDRFSAERLKGVDSTLKIQPAELGDSAVYLCASSAGPTGETQYFGPGTRLLVL.

V gene TRBV7-9 combines with J gene TRBJ1-1, with 9 bases aligning to TRBD1. The CDR3 consists of 13 residues. Germline V CDR1 and CDR2: SEHNR, FQNEAQ (reference sequence). J was trimmed by 11 bases and V by 6 bases; bases with no gene match: 10. CDR3 loop: CASSLQGAVGAFF. The CDR3 DNA is TGTGCCAGCAGTTTACAGGGGGCAGTAGGGGCTTTCTTT.

This clone was detected only once. This chain links TRBV5-1 with TRBJ2-1, with 8 positions matching TRBD1. The germline V gene has CDR1 SGHRS and CDR2 YFSETQ. The CDR3 extends over 17 amino acids. V lost 4 bases, J lost 5 bases, and 14 bases stayed unmatched. The chain's CDR3 is CASSPGGSGGINNEQFF. The CDR3 DNA reads TGCGCCAGCAGCCCGGGCGGTTCAGGGGGCATCAACAATGAGCAGTTCTTC.

The chain has TRBV7-8 and TRBJ1-1; D is ambiguous. Germline V gene data show CDR1 as SGHVS and CDR2 as FQNEAQ. CDR3 size: 16 residues. With 5 bases removed from V and 2 bases from J, the gap between germline ends came to 18 bases. CDR3 coding DNA: TGTGCCAGCAGCCTTTCCGGGCGGGTCCTAAACACTGAAGCTTTCTTT. Translated, it gives CASSLSGRVLNTEAFF.

The rearrangement links TRBV7-9 to TRBJ1-1; perhaps TRBD1 as D (5 bases). The length of the CDR3 is 15 residues. The ends were cut back, 4 bases at V and 5 bases at J, with 17 bases in the middle. CDR1 and CDR2 (germline): SEHNR, FQNEAQ (reference sequence). The chain's CDR3 is CASSSGLRDGTEAFF. The CDR3 nucleotides read TGTGCCAGCAGCTCGGGACTTAGGGACGGTACTGAAGCTTTCTTT. Complete variable domain (other parts from reference TRBV7-9 and TRBJ1-1): DTGVSQNPRHKITKRGQNVTFRCDPISEHNRLYWYRQTLGQGPEFLTYFQNEAQLEKSRLLSDRFSAERPKGSFSTLEIQRTEQGDSAMYLCASSSGLRDGTEAFFGQGTRLTVV.